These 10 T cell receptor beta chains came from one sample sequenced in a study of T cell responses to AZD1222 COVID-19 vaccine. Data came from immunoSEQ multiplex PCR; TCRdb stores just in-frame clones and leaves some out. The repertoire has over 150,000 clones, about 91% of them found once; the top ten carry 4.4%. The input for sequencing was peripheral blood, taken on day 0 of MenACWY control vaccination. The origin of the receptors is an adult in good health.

The CDR3 loop reads CASRSQGIAEAFF. As DNA, the CDR3 is TGTGCCAGCAGATCACAGGGGATTGCGGAAGCTTTCTTT. The V call is TRBV7-2, the J call TRBJ1-1; 7 bases align to TRBD1. CDR1 SGHTA and CDR2 FQGNSA come from the germline V gene. The V gene end was trimmed by 6 bases and the J gene end by 8 bases; junction bases not matched to a gene: 9. This CDR3 is 13 amino acids long.

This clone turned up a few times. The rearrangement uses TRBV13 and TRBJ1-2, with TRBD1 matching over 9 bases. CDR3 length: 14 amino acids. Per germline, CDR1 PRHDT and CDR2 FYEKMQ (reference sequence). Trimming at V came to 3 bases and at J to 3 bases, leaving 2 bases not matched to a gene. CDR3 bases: TGTGCCAGCAGCTTCGGGACAGGGCACTATGGCTACACCTTC. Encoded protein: CASSFGTGHYGYTF. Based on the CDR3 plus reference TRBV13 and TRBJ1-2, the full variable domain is AAGVIQSPRHLIKEKRETATLKCYPIPRHDTVYWYQQGPGQDPQFLISFYEKMQSDKGSIPDRFSAQQFSDYHSELNMSSLELGDSALYFCASSFGTGHYGYTFGSGTRLTVV.

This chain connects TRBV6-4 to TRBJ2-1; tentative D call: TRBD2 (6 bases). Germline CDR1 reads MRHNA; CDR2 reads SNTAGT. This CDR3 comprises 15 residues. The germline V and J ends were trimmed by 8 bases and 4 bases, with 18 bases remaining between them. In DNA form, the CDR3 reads TGTGCCAGCTCCCCAGGTGGGACTTCTTACAATGAGCAGTTCTTC. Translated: CASSPGGTSYNEQFF.

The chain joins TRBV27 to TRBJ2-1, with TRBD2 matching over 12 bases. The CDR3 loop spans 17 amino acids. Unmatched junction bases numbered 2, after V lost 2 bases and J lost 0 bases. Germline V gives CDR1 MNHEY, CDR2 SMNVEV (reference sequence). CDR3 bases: TGTGCCAGCAGTTTAGGGGGACTAGCGGGCTCCTACAATGAGCAGTTCTTC. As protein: CASSLGGLAGSYNEQFF.

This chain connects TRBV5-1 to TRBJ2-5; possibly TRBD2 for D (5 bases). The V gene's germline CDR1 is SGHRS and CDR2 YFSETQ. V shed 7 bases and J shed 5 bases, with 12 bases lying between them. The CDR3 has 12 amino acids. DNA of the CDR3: TGCGCCAGCGGGGAGCTTGGGGAGACCCAGTACTTC. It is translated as CASGELGETQYF.

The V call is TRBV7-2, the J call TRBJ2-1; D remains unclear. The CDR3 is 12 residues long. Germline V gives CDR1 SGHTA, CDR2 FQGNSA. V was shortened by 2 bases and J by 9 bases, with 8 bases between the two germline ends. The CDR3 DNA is TGTGCCAGCAGCTTACTAAGAGGTGAGCAGTTCTTC. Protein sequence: CASSLLRGEQFF.

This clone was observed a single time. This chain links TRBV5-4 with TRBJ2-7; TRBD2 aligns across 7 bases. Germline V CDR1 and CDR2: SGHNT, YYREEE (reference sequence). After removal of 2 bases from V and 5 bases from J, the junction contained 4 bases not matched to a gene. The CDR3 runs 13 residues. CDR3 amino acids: CASSLGGRDEQYF. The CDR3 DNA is TGTGCCAGCAGCTTAGGCGGGAGAGACGAGCAGTACTTC.

The CDR3 spells CASSLAGGANTEAFF. The DNA for the CDR3 is TGCGCCAGCAGCTTGGCCGGAGGGGCGAACACTGAAGCTTTCTTT. J is TRBJ1-1 and V is TRBV5-1, with D maybe TRBD1 (5 bases). V lost 0 bases, J lost 1 base, and 10 bases lay in between. Germline V gene lookup returns CDR1 SGHRS and CDR2 YFSETQ. This CDR3 contains 15 residues.

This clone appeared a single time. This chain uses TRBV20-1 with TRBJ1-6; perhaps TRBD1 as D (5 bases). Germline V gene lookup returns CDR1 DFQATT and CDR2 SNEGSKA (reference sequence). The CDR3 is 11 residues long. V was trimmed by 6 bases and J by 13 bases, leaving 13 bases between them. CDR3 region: CSAGHWPPLHF. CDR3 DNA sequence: TGCAGTGCCGGACATTGGCCTCCCCTCCACTTT.

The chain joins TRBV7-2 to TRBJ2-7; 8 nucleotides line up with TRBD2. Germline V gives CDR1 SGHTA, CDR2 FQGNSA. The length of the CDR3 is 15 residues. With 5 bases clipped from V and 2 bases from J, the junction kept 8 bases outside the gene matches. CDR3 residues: CASSPQVAGTYEQYF. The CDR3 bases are TGTGCCAGCAGCCCCCAAGTAGCGGGAACCTACGAGCAGTACTTC.